This is a list of T cell receptor beta chains from one sample in a study of blood T cell repertoires in COVID-19. The repertoire was sequenced with immunoSEQ multiplex PCR; TCRdb's copy has only in-frame clones and lacks some. The sample holds around 170,000 clones; approximately 88% are singletons and the top ten take roughly 4%. The sample taken for sequencing was peripheral blood. Receptor source: a woman in her 30s with acute or convalescent COVID-19. CDR3s include the opening cysteine and the closing phenylalanine or tryptophan. A D gene is named only where the DNA matches it firmly.

j_call v_call d_call cdr3_aa
TRBJ2-1 TRBV2 TRBD2 CASSLAGLNEQFF
TRBJ1-4 TRBV5-4 TRBD1 CASSTQGGGLFF
TRBJ2-7 TRBV10-3 . CAITTTPSRYEQYF
TRBJ1-1 TRBV6-5 . CASSSGRVLGEAFF
TRBJ1-2 TRBV6-5 TRBD1 CASRRTGTYGYTF
TRBJ2-3 TRBV24-1 . CATSVGRHTDTQYF
TRBJ2-7 TRBV7-8 . CASSLKPVRVYEQYF
TRBJ2-5 TRBV3-1/TRBV3-2 . CASSRRRDEETQYF
TRBJ2-1 TRBV6-1 TRBD2 CASSEELAGGQQEQFF
TRBJ2-3 TRBV9 . CASSVAVDTQYF
TRBJ2-5 TRBV6-5 TRBD2 CASSYAGVDYVTQYF
TRBJ1-4 TRBV6-6 . CASSYQARDLFF
TRBJ2-3 TRBV27 TRBD2 CASSIRGTGSGGGTQYF
TRBJ1-3 TRBV30 . CAWSVMSSGNTIYF
TRBJ1-6 TRBV10-2 . CASTLDSFYNSPLHF
TRBJ2-7 TRBV7-8 . CASSLSVGESYEQYF
TRBJ2-3 TRBV30 TRBD2 CAWGTSGGTDTQYF
TRBJ2-3 TRBV6-5 . CASLKPVTDTQYF
TRBJ1-2 TRBV7-9 TRBD1 CASSLAWGQGGGYTF
TRBJ2-5 TRBV28 TRBD1 CASATGGPEGETQYF
TRBJ1-5 TRBV19 . CASAGNGLGQPQHF
TRBJ1-4 TRBV5-1 TRBD1 CASSGTDNEKLFF
TRBJ2-5 TRBV18 . CASSPPGLTSGETQYF
TRBJ2-3 TRBV7-9 . CASSLTRDTQYF
TRBJ1-1 TRBV28 TRBD1 CASTPGQAFMNTEAFF
TRBJ2-1 TRBV7-2 TRBD2 CAGTPAPRLAIEFF
TRBJ2-5 TRBV11-1 . CASSFTGEETQYF
TRBJ1-2 TRBV28 TRBD1 CASIATGDPLPWGYTF
TRBJ2-1 TRBV29-1 . CSVNAEGAPYNEQFF
TRBJ2-3 TRBV3-1/TRBV3-2 . CASTSTRRGADTQYF
TRBJ2-1 TRBV14 TRBD1 CASSPRGQGNNEQFF
TRBJ2-2 TRBV2 TRBD1 CASSYGTGGELFF